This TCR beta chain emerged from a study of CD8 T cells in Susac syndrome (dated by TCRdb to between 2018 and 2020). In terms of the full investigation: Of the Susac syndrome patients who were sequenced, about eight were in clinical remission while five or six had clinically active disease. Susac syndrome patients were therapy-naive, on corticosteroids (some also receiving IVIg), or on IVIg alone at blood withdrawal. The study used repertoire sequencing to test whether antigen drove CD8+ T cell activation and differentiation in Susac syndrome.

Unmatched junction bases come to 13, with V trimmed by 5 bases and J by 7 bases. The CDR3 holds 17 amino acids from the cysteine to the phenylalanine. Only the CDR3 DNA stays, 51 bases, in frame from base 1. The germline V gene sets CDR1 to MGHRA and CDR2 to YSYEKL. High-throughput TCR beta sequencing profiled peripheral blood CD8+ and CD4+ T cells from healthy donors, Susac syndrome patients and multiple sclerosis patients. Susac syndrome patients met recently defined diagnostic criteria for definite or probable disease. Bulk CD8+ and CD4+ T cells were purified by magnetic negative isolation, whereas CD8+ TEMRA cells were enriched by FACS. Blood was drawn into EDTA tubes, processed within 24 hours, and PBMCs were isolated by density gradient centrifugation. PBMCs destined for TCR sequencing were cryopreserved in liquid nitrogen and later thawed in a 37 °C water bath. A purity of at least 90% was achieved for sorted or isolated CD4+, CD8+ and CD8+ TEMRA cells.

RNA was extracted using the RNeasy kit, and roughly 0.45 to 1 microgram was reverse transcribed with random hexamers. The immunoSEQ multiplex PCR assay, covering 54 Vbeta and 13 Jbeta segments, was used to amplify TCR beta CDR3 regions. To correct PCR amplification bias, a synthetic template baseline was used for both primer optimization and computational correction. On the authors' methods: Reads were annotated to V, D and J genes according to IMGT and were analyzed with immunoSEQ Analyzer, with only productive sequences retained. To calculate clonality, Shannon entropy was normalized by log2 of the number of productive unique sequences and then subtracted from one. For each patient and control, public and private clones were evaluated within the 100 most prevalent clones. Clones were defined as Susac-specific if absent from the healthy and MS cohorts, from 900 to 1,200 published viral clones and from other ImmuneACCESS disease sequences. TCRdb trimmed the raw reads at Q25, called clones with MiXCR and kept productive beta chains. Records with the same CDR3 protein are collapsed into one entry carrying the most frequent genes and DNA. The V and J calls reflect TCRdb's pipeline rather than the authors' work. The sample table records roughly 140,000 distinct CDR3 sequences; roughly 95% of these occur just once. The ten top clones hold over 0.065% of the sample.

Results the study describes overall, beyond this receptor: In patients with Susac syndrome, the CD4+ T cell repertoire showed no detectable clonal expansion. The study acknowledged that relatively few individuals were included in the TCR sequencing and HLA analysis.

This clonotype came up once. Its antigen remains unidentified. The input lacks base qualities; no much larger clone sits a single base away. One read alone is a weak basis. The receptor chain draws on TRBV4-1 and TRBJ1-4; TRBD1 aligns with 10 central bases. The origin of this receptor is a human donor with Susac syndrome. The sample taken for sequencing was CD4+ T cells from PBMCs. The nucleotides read TGCGCCAGCAGCGCGTCCCGGGACAGGGGTTTAAGTGAAAAACTGTTTTTT. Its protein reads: CASSASRDRGLSEKLFF.